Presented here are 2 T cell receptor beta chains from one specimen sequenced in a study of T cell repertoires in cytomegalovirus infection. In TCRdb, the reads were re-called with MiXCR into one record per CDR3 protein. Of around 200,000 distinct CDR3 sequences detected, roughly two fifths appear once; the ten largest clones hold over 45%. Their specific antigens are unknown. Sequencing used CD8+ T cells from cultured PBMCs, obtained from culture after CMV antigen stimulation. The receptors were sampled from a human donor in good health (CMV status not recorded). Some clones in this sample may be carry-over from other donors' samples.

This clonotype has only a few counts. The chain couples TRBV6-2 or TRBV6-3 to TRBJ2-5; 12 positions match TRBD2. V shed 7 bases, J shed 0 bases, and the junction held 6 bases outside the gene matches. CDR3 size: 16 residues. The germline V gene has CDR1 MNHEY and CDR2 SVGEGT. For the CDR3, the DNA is TGTGCCAGCATCCAGGGACTAGCGGGTAACCAAGAGACCCAGTACTTC. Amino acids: CASIQGLAGNQETQYF.

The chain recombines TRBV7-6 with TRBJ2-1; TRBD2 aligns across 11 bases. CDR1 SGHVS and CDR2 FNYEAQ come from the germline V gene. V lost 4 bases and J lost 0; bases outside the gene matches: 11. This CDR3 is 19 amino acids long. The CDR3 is CASSSPTSGTPSSYNEQFF. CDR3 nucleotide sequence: TGTGCCAGCAGCTCCCCGACTAGCGGGACCCCGAGCTCCTACAATGAGCAGTTCTTC.